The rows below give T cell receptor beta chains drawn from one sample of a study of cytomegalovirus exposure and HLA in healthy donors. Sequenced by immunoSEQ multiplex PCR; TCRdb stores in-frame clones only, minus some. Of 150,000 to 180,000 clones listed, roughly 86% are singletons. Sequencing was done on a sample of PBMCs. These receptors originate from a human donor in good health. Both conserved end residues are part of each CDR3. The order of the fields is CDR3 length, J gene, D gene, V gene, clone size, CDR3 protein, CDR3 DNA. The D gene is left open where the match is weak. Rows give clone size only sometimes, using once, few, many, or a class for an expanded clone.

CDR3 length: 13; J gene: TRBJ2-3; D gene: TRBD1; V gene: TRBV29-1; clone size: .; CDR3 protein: CSGGQGLTDTQYF; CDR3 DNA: TGCAGCGGTGGACAGGGCCTGACAGATACGCAGTATTTT
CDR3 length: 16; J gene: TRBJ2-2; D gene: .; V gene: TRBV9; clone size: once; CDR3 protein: CASSVGDFGNTGELFF; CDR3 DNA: TGTGCCAGCAGCGTGGGGGACTTCGGGAACACCGGGGAGCTGTTTTTT
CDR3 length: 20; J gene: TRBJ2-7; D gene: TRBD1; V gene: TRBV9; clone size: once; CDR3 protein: CASSPQSAGGGRTGSYEQYF; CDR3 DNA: TGTGCCAGCAGCCCACAAAGCGCAGGGGGTGGGCGTACTGGGTCCTACGAGCAGTACTTC
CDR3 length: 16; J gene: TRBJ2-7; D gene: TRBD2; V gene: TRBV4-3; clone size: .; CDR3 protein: CASSQGTSGGASEQYF; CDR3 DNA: TGCGCCAGCAGCCAGGGTACTAGCGGGGGGGCTTCCGAGCAGTACTTC
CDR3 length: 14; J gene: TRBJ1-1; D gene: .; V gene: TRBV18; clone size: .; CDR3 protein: CASSPSGIKAEAFF; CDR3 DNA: TGTGCCAGCTCACCCTCAGGCATCAAAGCTGAAGCTTTCTTT
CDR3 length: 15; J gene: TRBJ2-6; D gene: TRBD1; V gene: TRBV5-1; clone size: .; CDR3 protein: CASSHGTGVANVLTF; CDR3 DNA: TGCGCCAGCAGTCATGGGACAGGTGTGGCCAACGTCCTGACTTTC
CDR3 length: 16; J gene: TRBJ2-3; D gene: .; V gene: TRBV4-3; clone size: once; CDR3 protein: CASSQRNGEWADTQYF; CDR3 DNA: TGCGCCAGCAGCCAAAGAAACGGGGAGTGGGCAGATACGCAGTATTTT
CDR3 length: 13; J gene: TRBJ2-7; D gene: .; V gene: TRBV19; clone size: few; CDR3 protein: CASSLSPSYEQYF; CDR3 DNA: TGTGCCAGTAGTCTCTCCCCTTCCTACGAGCAGTACTTC
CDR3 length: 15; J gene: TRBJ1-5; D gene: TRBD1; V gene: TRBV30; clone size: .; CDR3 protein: CAWSRGTGVDQPQHF; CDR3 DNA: TGTGCCTGGAGCCGGGGGACAGGGGTAGATCAGCCCCAGCATTTT
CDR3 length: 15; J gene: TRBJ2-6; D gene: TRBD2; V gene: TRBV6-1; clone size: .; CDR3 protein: CASRGTIAGANVLTF; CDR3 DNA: TGTGCCAGCAGGGGGACTATCGCCGGGGCCAACGTCCTGACTTTC
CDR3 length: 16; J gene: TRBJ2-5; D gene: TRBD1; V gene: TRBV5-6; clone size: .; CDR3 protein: CASSFRTGSPQETQYF; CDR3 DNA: TGTGCCAGCAGCTTTCGGACAGGGAGCCCCCAAGAGACCCAGTACTTC
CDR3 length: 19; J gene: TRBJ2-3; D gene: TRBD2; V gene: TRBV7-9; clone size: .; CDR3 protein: CASSPETSGGIHSTDTQYF; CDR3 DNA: TGTGCCAGCAGCCCCGAGACTAGCGGGGGGATACACAGCACAGATACGCAGTATTTT
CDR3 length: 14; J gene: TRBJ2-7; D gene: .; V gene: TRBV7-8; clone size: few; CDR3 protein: CASSYQGGAYEQYF; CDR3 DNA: TGTGCCAGCAGCTACCAGGGTGGAGCCTACGAGCAGTACTTC
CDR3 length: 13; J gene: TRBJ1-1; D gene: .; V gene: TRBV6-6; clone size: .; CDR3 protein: CASSLSGEFEAFF; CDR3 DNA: TGTGCCAGCAGTCTTTCAGGGGAGTTTGAAGCTTTCTTT
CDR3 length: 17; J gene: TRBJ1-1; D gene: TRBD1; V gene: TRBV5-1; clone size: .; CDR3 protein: CASSLAGQDEVYTEAFF; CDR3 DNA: TGCGCCAGCAGCTTGGCGGGACAGGATGAAGTGTACACTGAAGCTTTCTTT
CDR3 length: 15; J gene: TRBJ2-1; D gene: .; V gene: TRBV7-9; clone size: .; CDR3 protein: CASSPEVQSGNEQFF; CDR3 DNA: TGTGCCAGCAGCCCCGAGGTCCAATCGGGCAATGAGCAGTTCTTC
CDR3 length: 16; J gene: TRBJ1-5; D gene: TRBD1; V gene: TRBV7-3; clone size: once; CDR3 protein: CASSFVKWDRGQPQHF; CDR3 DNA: TGTGCCAGCAGCTTTGTCAAGTGGGACAGGGGACAGCCCCAGCATTTT
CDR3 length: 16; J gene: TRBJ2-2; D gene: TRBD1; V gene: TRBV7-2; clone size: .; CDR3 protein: CASSLRTGSYTGELFF; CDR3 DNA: TGTGCCAGCAGCCTACGGACAGGGTCGTACACCGGGGAGCTGTTTTTT
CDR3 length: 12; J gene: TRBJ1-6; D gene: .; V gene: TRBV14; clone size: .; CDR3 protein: CASSQQNSPLHF; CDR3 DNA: TGTGCCAGCAGCCAACAGAATTCACCCCTCCACTTT
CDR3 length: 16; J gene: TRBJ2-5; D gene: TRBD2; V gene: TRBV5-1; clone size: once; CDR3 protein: CASSPGGSGNQETQYF; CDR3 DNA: TGCGCCAGCAGCCCAGGAGGTAGCGGGAACCAAGAGACCCAGTACTTC
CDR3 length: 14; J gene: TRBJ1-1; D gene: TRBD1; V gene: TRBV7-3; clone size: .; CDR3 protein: CASSKQGPNTEAFF; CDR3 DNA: TGTGCCAGCAGCAAACAGGGGCCGAACACTGAAGCTTTCTTT
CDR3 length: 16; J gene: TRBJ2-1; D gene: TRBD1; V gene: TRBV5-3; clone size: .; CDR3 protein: CAKTTWGDRVYNEQFF; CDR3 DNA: TGTGCCAAAACAACATGGGGGGACAGGGTCTACAATGAGCAGTTCTTC
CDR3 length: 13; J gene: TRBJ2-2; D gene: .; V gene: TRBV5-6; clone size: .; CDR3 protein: CASSLERTGELFF; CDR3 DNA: TGTGCCAGCAGCTTGGAGCGGACCGGGGAGCTGTTTTTT
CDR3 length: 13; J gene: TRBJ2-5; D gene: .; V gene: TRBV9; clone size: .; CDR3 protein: CASSTQGQETQYF; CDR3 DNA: TGTGCCAGCAGCACACAGGGACAAGAGACCCAGTACTTC
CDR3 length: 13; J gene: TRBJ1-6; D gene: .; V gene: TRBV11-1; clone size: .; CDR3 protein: CASSSPPNSPLHF; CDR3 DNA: TGTGCCAGCAGCTCCCCCCCAAATTCACCCCTCCACTTT
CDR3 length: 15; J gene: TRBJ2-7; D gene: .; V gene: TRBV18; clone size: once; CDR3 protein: CASSPRSSRTYEQYF; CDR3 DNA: TGTGCCAGCTCACCAAGATCCTCCAGAACCTACGAGCAGTACTTC
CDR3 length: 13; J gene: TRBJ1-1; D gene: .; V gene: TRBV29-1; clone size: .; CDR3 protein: CSVEVNQGRSPFF; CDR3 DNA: TGCAGCGTTGAGGTTAACCAGGGCCGATCCCCTTTCTTT